These 3 T cell receptor beta chains were sequenced from one sample in a study of healthy donors' naive CD4 and CD8 T cells. Starting from about 0.45 ug of total RNA, TCR libraries were made with linear amplification. TCRdb recomputed calls from the reads with MiXCR, one row per CDR3 protein. Among 150,000 to 200,000 distinct CDR3 sequences, about 74% were seen once, and the ten largest hold about 2.4%. The specimen was naive CD4+ and CD8+ T cells sorted from blood, pooled from several donors. The receptors here all came from a pool of human donors in good health; the sample pools cells from several healthy donors.

The chain is built from TRBV20-1 and TRBJ2-3; D ambiguous. This CDR3 spans 13 amino acids. Germline CDR1 DFQATT, CDR2 SNEGSKA (reference sequence). The V end was cut by 5 bases, the J end by 0 bases, with 9 bases between. CDR3 loop: CSACGTSTDTQYF. CDR3 bases: TGCAGTGCTTGCGGTACTAGCACAGATACGCAGTATTTT.

The chain employs TRBV6-5 and TRBJ2-3; no clear D. CDR1 and CDR2 from the germline V gene are MNHEY and SVGAGI. The CDR3 length is 15 residues. V shed 6 bases and J shed 4 bases, with 17 bases lying between them. The CDR3 spells CASSPTKLLPDTQYF. The DNA of the CDR3 is TGTGCCAGCAGCCCTACAAAACTTCTCCCAGATACGCAGTATTTT.

The chain has TRBV29-1 and TRBJ1-2; tentatively, D is TRBD1 (5 bases). Germline CDR1 and CDR2: SQVTM and ANQGSEA. V lost 3 bases and J lost 4, with 21 bases in between. This CDR3 spans 16 amino acids. CDR3 coding DNA: TGCAGCGTTGACGAGCTGACGGCAGGGCAGCGCTATGGCTACACCTTC. This sequence encodes CSVDELTAGQRYGYTF.